What follows is one T cell receptor (beta chain) and its context. What this receptor recognizes is not known. Relative to the germline gene, one junction end is altered; a read error may explain this. From its cysteine to its phenylalanine, the CDR3 spans 14 amino acids. The entry retains the CDR3 DNA only, 42 bases that are in frame from base 1. Looking up the germline V gene yields CDR1 SNHLY and CDR2 FYNNEI. The entry originates in a study of T cell changes during pregnancy in multiple sclerosis (dated by TCRdb to the late 2010s). Turning to the overall study: In women with multiple sclerosis, the researchers looked at how the T cell repertoire shifted as pregnancy progressed.

The receptor library was made with the immunoSEQ multiplex PCR assay. In its TCRdb copy, this immuneACCESS table keeps in-frame sequences only and misses some clones. Where compared with another copy, unresolved V genes explain less than half of these, and the others have no known cause. A total of fewer than 95,000 clones appear in this sample, approximately 94% of them only once. The ten top clones hold around 2.3% of the sample. This TCR derives from a female donor with multiple sclerosis, enrolled in a pregnancy study. Sequences were derived from peripheral blood, sampled in the third trimester of pregnancy. The chain links TRBV2 with TRBJ1-4; a tentative D call is TRBD1 (5 bases match). The CDR3 region: CASSVRGSGENLFF. The DNA sequence is as follows: TGTGCCAGCAGTGTAAGGGGTTCGGGTGAAAACCTGTTTTTT. The CDR3 plus the reference TRBV2 and TRBJ1-4 genes for the other parts give the full variable domain: EPEVTQTPSHQVTQMGQEVILRCVPISNHLYFYWYRQILGQKVEFLVSFYNNEISEKSEIFDDQFSVERPDGSNFTLKIRSTKLEDSAMYFCASSVRGSGENLFFGSGTQLSVL.